This T cell receptor beta chain was captured in a study of shared clonotypes between healthy human individuals. This CDR3 comprises 14 residues. J lost 5 bases, V lost 8 bases, and 11 bases had no gene match. Germline loops: CDR1 SGHRS, CDR2 YFSETQ. Sequencing was performed with immunoSEQ multiplex PCR; in TCRdb, only in-frame clones are kept and a portion is missing. The data contain under 1 million clones, 80% to 95% of them singletons. Naive CD8 cells, CD45RO-negative and positively selected for CCR7, excluded terminally differentiated effector memory CD45RA+ cells. This chain joins TRBV5-1 and TRBJ1-1; 8 nucleotides align to TRBD1. This receptor was taken from a man aged 30 to 45 in good health. Sequencing input: naive CD8+ T cells sorted from blood. In nucleotides, the CDR3 is TGCGCCAGTACCTCAGGACAGGGAGCGACTGAAGCTTTCTTT. Protein sequence: CASTSGQGATEAFF.